One and the same sample provided the 10 T cell receptor beta chains below, sequenced in a study of T cell responses to AZD1222 COVID-19 vaccine. Sequencing was performed with immunoSEQ multiplex PCR; in TCRdb, only in-frame clones are kept and a portion is missing. The repertoire holds about 67,000 clones, with approximately 81% as singletons. The specimen comprised peripheral blood, sampled on day 0 of AZD1222 vaccination. These receptors were obtained from an adult in good health.

V usage is TRBV4-3 and J usage is TRBJ1-6, with D perhaps TRBD1 (5 bases). From germline, CDR1 is LGHNA and CDR2 YSLEER. V gave up 1 base and J gave up 0 bases, with 10 bases separating them. This CDR3 is 17 amino acids long. This CDR3 is CASSQVAGTSYNSPLHF. The CDR3 bases are TGCGCCAGCAGCCAAGTGGCAGGGACCTCCTATAATTCACCCCTCCACTTT.

With respect to this clone: Mismatch with germline at one junction end may stem from a read error. The chain links TRBV11-2 to TRBJ1-1; maybe TRBD1 (6 bases). The germline CDR1 and CDR2 sequences are SGHAT and FQNNGV. CDR3 size: 15 residues. The CDR3 spells CAGSLEGGTGTEAFF. DNA for the CDR3: TGTGCCGGCAGCTTAGAGGGGGGGACGGGCACTGAAGCTTTCTTT.

This chain's CDR3 is CASSIGAGNTEAFF. As DNA, the CDR3 is TGTGCCAGTAGTATAGGGGCAGGGAACACTGAAGCTTTCTTT. The V call is TRBV19, the J call TRBJ1-1; D remains ambiguous. This CDR3 has 14 residues. Trimming took 1 base from V and 1 from J, leaving 7 bases between them. CDR1 LNHDA and CDR2 SQIVND come from the germline V gene (reference sequence). The full variable domain, completed using reference TRBV19 and TRBJ1-1, is DGGITQSPKYLFRKEGQNVTLSCEQNLNHDAMYWYRQDPGQGLRLIYYSQIVNDFQKGDIAEGYSVSREKKESFPLTVTSAQKNPTAFYLCASSIGAGNTEAFFGQGTRLTVV.

The chain combines TRBV4-3 with TRBJ1-2; D is perhaps TRBD1 (6 bases). CDR1 and CDR2 (germline): LGHNA, YSLEER. The CDR3 totals 14 residues. V lost 1 base and J 7 bases, leaving 13 bases between the germline ends. The CDR3 region is CASSQVTGSRGYTF. The CDR3 DNA sequence: TGCGCCAGCAGCCAAGTCACAGGGTCTCGTGGCTACACCTTC.

The genes are TRBV18 and TRBJ1-6; no clear D gene. Deletions cut 5 bases from V and 7 bases from J, with 12 bases between. The CDR3 runs to 14 residues. Germline lookup yields CDR1 KGHSH and CDR2 LQKENI. CDR3 DNA: TGTGCCAGCTCATCCCAGGATAGGAATTCACCCCTCCACTTT. It encodes CASSSQDRNSPLHF.

This chain joins TRBV10-1 and TRBJ2-7; 9 nucleotides match TRBD1. This CDR3 has 14 amino acids. J gave up 2 bases and V 5 bases, and 4 bases lay outside the gene matches. Germline loops: CDR1 WNHNN, CDR2 SYGVQD (reference sequence). The CDR3 DNA sequence: TGCGCCAGCAGTACCCGGACAGGGGCCTACGAGCAGTACTTC. Translated, it gives CASSTRTGAYEQYF.

This clone was recorded once. The chain couples TRBV5-6 to TRBJ1-6; D might be TRBD1 (6 bases). V lost 4 bases and J 8 bases, leaving 25 bases between the germline ends. The CDR3 has 18 amino acids. CDR1 and CDR2 from the germline V gene are SGHDT and YYEEEE. As DNA, the CDR3 is TGTGCCAGCAGCACAGTAGGGCAGGGGAAAGGTGTGGATTCACCCCTCCACTTT. This translates into CASSTVGQGKGVDSPLHF.

This chain uses TRBV18 with TRBJ1-1; TRBD1 aligns across 11 bases. From germline, CDR1 is KGHSH and CDR2 LQKENI. CDR3 size: 17 residues. Trimming took 2 bases from V and 0 from J; bases not matched to a gene: 5. CDR3 residues: CASSPSGTGGMNTEAFF. The CDR3 bases are TGTGCCAGCTCACCATCCGGGACAGGGGGGATGAACACTGAAGCTTTCTTT.

The rearrangement joins TRBV2 to TRBJ2-7; perhaps D is TRBD1 or TRBD2 (5 bases each). Germline V gives CDR1 SNHLY, CDR2 FYNNEI. The V and J ends lost 1 base and 4 bases respectively, with 17 bases between them. CDR3 length: 16 amino acids. CDR3 in DNA: TGTGCCAGCAGTGAAGTTATCGGGGCGTCCAGATACGAGCAGTACTTC. Translating it yields CASSEVIGASRYEQYF.

The chain joins TRBV29-1 to TRBJ1-1, with D unresolved. With 0 bases removed from V and 3 bases from J, the gap between germline ends came to 5 bases. The CDR3 has 12 amino acids. Germline V CDR1 and CDR2: SQVTM, ANQGSEA. The CDR3 sequence is CSVEERYTEAFF. The CDR3, as DNA: TGCAGCGTTGAAGAGAGGTACACTGAAGCTTTCTTT.